Below, one T cell receptor (beta chain) is given with its context. Its antigen is still unknown. The protocol attached unique molecular identifiers to individual cDNA molecules. TCRdb re-called the 5' RACE reads through MiXCR, storing one row per CDR3 protein. The profile shows under 85,000 distinct CDR3 sequences, around 12% of them singletons. V was clipped by 3 bases and J by 6 bases, with 21 bases between them. Germline V lookup: CDR1 SGHAT, CDR2 FQNNGV. This CDR3 is 16 amino acids long. This sample is drawn from a study of early T cells in non-severe SARS-CoV-2 infection. In the study overall: Sequencing targeted bulk RNA from unsorted whole blood, leaving chains unpaired.

Study-wide results and caveats: Matches to VDJdb favored anti-spike CD8 responses and missed private and CD4 specificities.

V gene TRBV11-2 combines with J gene TRBJ2-7, with TRBD1 as a possible D gene (6 bases). This sample comprised whole blood, obtained at baseline. This TCR came from an adult who was a healthcare worker with PCR-confirmed SARS-CoV-2 infection or an uninfected control (not recorded which). The donor label of this sample is uncertain. In DNA form, the CDR3 reads TGTGCCAGCAGCTTCACCAGGGGCCTCATGGTCCCCGAGCAGTACTTC. Translated, it gives CASSFTRGLMVPEQYF.